A selection of T cell receptor beta chains follows, all from one sample in a study of shared clonotypes between healthy human individuals. Method: immunoSEQ multiplex PCR; TCRdb's copy keeps in-frame clones and lacks some. Seen here are about 490,000 clones, about three quarters observed once, and the top ten hold 10% to 15%. The sample was PBMCs. The receptors here all came from a woman between 40 and 50 years old in good health. Some clones in this sample may be carry-over from other donors' samples. CDR3s include the opening cysteine and the closing phenylalanine or tryptophan. D genes are given only for firm matches. Only part of the rows carry a size: once, few, many, or a class if the clone is expanded.

TRBV21-1,TRBJ2-1,NA,NA,TGTGCCACCCGGGACAGGATCTACAATGAGCAGTTCTTC,CATRDRIYNEQFF
TRBV28,TRBJ2-7,TRBD2,NA,TGTGCCAGCAGTTCAATTGGGGGGGGCTCCTACGAGCAGTACTTC,CASSSIGGGSYEQYF
TRBV10-3,TRBJ2-2,NA,NA,TGTGCCATCAGTGAATCGAGGGACACCGGGGAGCTGTTTTTT,CAISESRDTGELFF
TRBV6-5,TRBJ1-1,NA,NA,TGTGCCAGCAGACTCTCGGGGCAGGGTATCACTGAAGCTTTCTTT,CASRLSGQGITEAFF
TRBV6-5,TRBJ1-1,NA,few,TGTGCCAGCAGTTACTCGGTGAACACTGAAGCTTTCTTT,CASSYSVNTEAFF
TRBV28,TRBJ2-3,NA,NA,TGTGCCAGCATGAAGGTCAAGTCTAGCACAGATACGCAGTATTTT,CASMKVKSSTDTQYF
TRBV11-2,TRBJ1-1,NA,once,TGTGCCAGCAGCTTGGGCAGAGAGAACACTGAAGCTTTCTTT,CASSLGRENTEAFF
TRBV7-8,TRBJ2-3,NA,NA,TGTGCCAGCAGCTTTCGAGATACGCAGTATTTT,CASSFRDTQYF
TRBV18,TRBJ2-5,TRBD1,NA,TGTGCCAGCTCACCTCGGACAGGGCCGCAAGAGACCCAGTACTTC,CASSPRTGPQETQYF
TRBV2,TRBJ2-1,TRBD1,NA,TGTGCCAGCATTCCGGGACAGGGAGGCAATGAGCAGTTCTTC,CASIPGQGGNEQFF
TRBV18,TRBJ2-1,NA,NA,TGTGCCAGCTCACCACCAGGATTCTACAATGAGCAGTTCTTC,CASSPPGFYNEQFF
TRBV30,TRBJ1-4,NA,NA,TGTGCCTGGAGTCTTGTCAGGGGCTTTGCAACTAATGAAAAACTGTTTTTT,CAWSLVRGFATNEKLFF
TRBV5-8,TRBJ1-2,NA,NA,TGTGCCAGCAGCTTGGCGGCCCACGGGTATGGCTACACCTTC,CASSLAAHGYGYTF
TRBV23-1,TRBJ1-2,NA,NA,TGCGCCAGCAGTCAATTGGGGACATGTAACTATGGCTACACCTTC,CASSQLGTCNYGYTF
TRBV14,TRBJ2-1,NA,NA,TGTGCCAGCAGCCAGGGAGGGGGGAGAGGGAATGAGCAGTTCTTC,CASSQGGGRGNEQFF
TRBV18,TRBJ2-3,NA,NA,TGTGCCAGCTCACCAAGCATAACAGATACGCAGTATTTT,CASSPSITDTQYF
TRBV19,TRBJ2-6,NA,NA,TGTGCCAGTAGTAAAATATCCGGGGCCAACGTCCTGACTTTC,CASSKISGANVLTF
TRBV11-3,TRBJ1-1,TRBD1,NA,TGTGCCAGCAGCTTAGGGGACAGAGGGGCTGCGAACACTGAAGCTTTCTTT,CASSLGDRGAANTEAFF
TRBV7-9,TRBJ1-1,TRBD1,NA,TGTGCCAGCAGCGATACAGGGGGTCACACTGAAGCTTTCTTT,CASSDTGGHTEAFF
TRBV7-2,TRBJ1-4,NA,few,TGTGCCAGCAGCTTAGGAGGTGGTAGGAGCGGGGAAAAACTGTTTTTT,CASSLGGGRSGEKLFF
TRBV18,TRBJ2-3,NA,NA,TGTGCCAGCTCACCGGCGGGATTCAGCACAGATACGCAGTATTTT,CASSPAGFSTDTQYF
TRBV29-1,TRBJ2-3,NA,many,TGCAGCGTTGCAAGCACAGATACGCAGTATTTT,CSVASTDTQYF